One and the same sample provided the 32 T cell receptor beta chains below, sequenced in a study of CD8 T cells in ankylosing spondylitis. TCRdb called the 5' RACE reads again in MiXCR, with one record for every CDR3 protein. The table shows about 140,000 distinct CDR3 sequences, with about a third occurring only once. Sample: synovial fluid, either unsorted or a sorted T cell fraction (not recorded which). The receptor set was obtained from a male donor with ankylosing spondylitis.

There are a few counts of this clonotype. The chain couples TRBV11-3 to TRBJ2-1; either TRBD1 or TRBD2 may fit D (5 bases each). Trimming shortened V by 3 bases and J by 7 bases, and 16 bases separated the two germline ends. The germline V gene encodes CDR1 SGHNT and CDR2 YENEEA. The CDR3 has 15 amino acids. In DNA form, the CDR3 reads TGTGCCAGCAGCTTGGGGACGGCCATGCTAAATGAGCAGTTCTTC. It translates to CASSLGTAMLNEQFF.

The chain combines TRBV30 with TRBJ2-1; D not resolved. Per the germline V gene, CDR1 is GTSNPN and CDR2 is SVGIG (reference sequence). Trimming took off 6 bases at V and 4 bases at J, with 7 bases between the two ends. The CDR3 is made up of 11 amino acids. The CDR3 coding sequence is TGTGCCTGTCCAGGATACAATGAGCAGTTCTTC. It is translated as CACPGYNEQFF. Supplemented by reference TRBV30 and TRBJ2-1, the full variable domain reads SQTIHQWPATLVQPVGSPLSLECTVEGTSNPNLYWYRQAAGRGLQLLFYSVGIGQISSEVPQNLSASRPQDRQFILSSKKLLLSDSGFYLCACPGYNEQFFGPGTRLTVL.

J is TRBJ2-7 and V is TRBV9; 12 bases line up with TRBD2. This CDR3 is built from 14 residues. V lost 3 bases, J lost 3 bases, and 1 base stayed unmatched. CDR1 and CDR2 from the germline V gene are SGDLS and YYNGEE. CDR3 protein: CASSATSGGYEQYF. The CDR3, as DNA: TGTGCCAGCAGCGCGACTAGCGGGGGCTACGAGCAGTACTTC.

This clonotype was recorded many times. The chain couples TRBV7-9 to TRBJ2-1; a possible D gene is TRBD2 (7 bases). V lost 5 bases to trimming and J lost 5 bases, with 22 bases between them. Germline values: CDR1 SEHNR, CDR2 FQNEAQ (reference sequence). This CDR3 has 17 residues. The CDR3 loop reads CASSRQSAGRGNNEQFF. The CDR3 nucleotides read TGTGCCAGCAGCAGACAAAGCGCTGGGAGGGGGAACAATGAGCAGTTCTTC.

The chain is built from TRBV28 and TRBJ2-7; 12 nucleotides match TRBD1. With V trimmed by 2 bases and J by 6 bases, 11 bases remained unmatched. This CDR3 is built from 17 residues. The V gene's germline CDR1 is MDHEN and CDR2 SYDVKM. CDR3 in DNA: TGTGCCAGCAGTTTAGGGACAGGGGGCCGCTACAAGGGCGAGCAGTACTTC. Translated: CASSLGTGGRYKGEQYF. The complete variable domain, with remaining parts taken from reference TRBV28 and TRBJ2-7, reads DVKVTQSSRYLVKRTGEKVFLECVQDMDHENMFWYRQDPGLGLRLIYFSYDVKMKEKGDIPEGYSVSREKKERFSLILESASTNQTSMYLCASSLGTGGRYKGEQYFGPGTRLTVT.

To note about this clonotype: Here the CDR3 omits its conserved ending phenylalanine or tryptophan, so a read error is the likely source. Because the CDR3's place on the DNA is in doubt, the DNA is left out and the CDR3 is given as listed by TCRdb. This chain connects TRBV7-9 to TRBJ1-1; TRBD1, the D gene given by the table, was not confirmed from the DNA. A total of 9 residues make up the CDR3, ends included. In germline, CDR1 is SEHNR, CDR2 FQNEAQ (reference sequence). The CDR3 protein is CASSFGQGG.

This clonotype was recorded at least ten times. V is TRBV10-3 and J is TRBJ2-7; TRBD2 agrees at 14 bases. Germline V gene data show CDR1 as ENHRY and CDR2 as SYGVKD. The CDR3 totals 15 residues. The V segment lost 8 bases and the J segment 1 base; nucleotides outside the gene matches: 4. CDR3 DNA sequence: TGTGCCATCGGGAGACTAGCGGGAGGGTCCTACGAGCAGTACTTC. Residues: CAIGRLAGGSYEQYF.

This clonotype was seen many times. The chain recombines TRBV7-9 with TRBJ2-7, with TRBD1 matching over 9 bases. In germline, CDR1 is SEHNR, CDR2 FQNEAQ (reference sequence). This CDR3 region has 14 residues. V was pared by 3 bases and J by 3 bases, with 3 bases of the junction left unmatched. The CDR3 nucleotides read TGTGCCAGCAGCTTCGAGACAGGGGGCTACGAGCAGTACTTC. Translating it yields CASSFETGGYEQYF.

This chain links TRBV18 with TRBJ1-4; D is ambiguous. Per the germline V gene, CDR1 is KGHSH and CDR2 is LQKENI. V lost 3 bases and J 7 bases, leaving 12 bases between the germline ends. There are 14 residues in the CDR3. This CDR3 is CASSPQIEVEKLFF. The CDR3 DNA reads TGTGCCAGCTCACCTCAGATCGAGGTTGAAAAACTGTTTTTT.

V gene TRBV5-1 combines with J gene TRBJ2-3; 11 nucleotides line up with TRBD2. The trim removed 4 bases at V and 5 bases at J, leaving 9 bases unmatched. The CDR3 contains 16 residues. The V gene's germline CDR1 is SGHRS and CDR2 YFSETQ. CDR3 loop: CASSISGRAKEDTQYF. The DNA of the CDR3 is TGCGCCAGCAGCATTAGCGGGAGGGCCAAGGAAGATACGCAGTATTTT.

The V and J genes are TRBV6-1 and TRBJ1-3; D might be TRBD1 (5 bases). This CDR3 has 16 residues. Trimming removed 5 bases from V and 0 bases from J, with 14 bases in between. Per germline, CDR1 MNHNS and CDR2 SASEGT. Here the CDR3 reads CASSKPRESSGNTIYF. Here the CDR3 DNA reads TGTGCCAGCAGTAAACCCAGGGAAAGCTCTGGAAACACCATATATTTT.

V gene TRBV5-6 combines with J gene TRBJ2-4, with D maybe TRBD2 (5 bases). The germline V gene encodes CDR1 SGHDT and CDR2 YYEEEE. CDR3 length: 15 amino acids. The germline V and J ends were trimmed by 1 base and 3 bases, with 11 bases remaining between them. The CDR3 DNA is TGTGCCAGCAGCTTGTTTGGGAGTGGCAAAAACATTCAGTACTTC. As protein: CASSLFGSGKNIQYF. Using reference TRBV5-6 and TRBJ2-4 for the parts outside the CDR3, the full variable domain is DAGVTQSPTHLIKTRGQQVTLRCSPKSGHDTVSWYQQALGQGPQFIFQYYEEEERQRGNFPDRFSGHQFPNYSSELNVNALLLGDSALYLCASSLFGSGKNIQYFGAGTRLSVL.

This chain links TRBV10-3 with TRBJ2-6; D unresolved. The CDR3 loop spans 14 amino acids. V was shortened by 6 bases and J by 2 bases, with 8 bases between the two germline ends. Germline V gene sequence: CDR1 ENHRY, CDR2 SYGVKD. The CDR3 sequence is CAIRELTGANVLTF. CDR3 DNA: TGTGCCATCAGAGAACTCACTGGGGCCAACGTCCTGACTTTC.

There are many counts of this clonotype. The chain uses TRBV5-1 and TRBJ2-5; D not certain. V gave up 3 bases and J gave up 0 bases, with 12 bases separating them. The CDR3 is 15 amino acids. CDR1 and CDR2 (germline): SGHRS, YFSETQ. In DNA, the CDR3 is TGCGCCAGCAGCTCAAGTCTACGCTACCAAGAGACCCAGTACTTC. Translation: CASSSSLRYQETQYF.

The chain carries TRBV12-3 or TRBV12-4 and TRBJ1-5, with TRBD1 matching over 8 bases. The CDR3 runs 13 residues. V trimming: 6 bases; J trimming: 6 bases; junction bases outside the gene matches: 4. CDR3 in DNA: TGTGCCAGCAGCCGGACAGGGATTCAGCCCCAGCATTTT. As protein: CASSRTGIQPQHF.

The chain recombines TRBV20-1 with TRBJ1-6; the match to TRBD1 covers 9 bases. From germline, CDR1 is DFQATT and CDR2 SNEGSKA (reference sequence). The CDR3 has 15 amino acids. V lost 5 bases to trimming and J lost 6 bases; unmatched junction nucleotides: 8. CDR3 bases: TGCAGTGCTGGCAGTGGACAGGGGACTAATTCACCCCTCCACTTT. It codes for CSAGSGQGTNSPLHF.

This chain uses TRBV29-1 with TRBJ2-3; D gene ambiguous. The V and J ends lost 4 bases and 1 base respectively, with 6 bases between them. This CDR3 comprises 12 residues. Germline assignment: CDR1 SQVTM and CDR2 ANQGSEA. CDR3 nucleotide sequence: TGCAGCGTTGTTACAGGCACAGATACGCAGTATTTT. It is translated as CSVVTGTDTQYF.

The chain joins TRBV2 to TRBJ1-4, with 8 bases aligning to TRBD1. The trim removed 6 bases at V and 8 bases at J, leaving 11 bases unmatched. CDR1 is SNHLY and CDR2 is FYNNEI in the germline V gene. The CDR3 length is 15 residues. In DNA form, the CDR3 reads TGTGCCAGCAGCGCTGGACAGGGTTTAGCGGAAAAACTGTTTTTT. Encoded protein: CASSAGQGLAEKLFF. Drawing the rest from reference TRBV2 and TRBJ1-4, the complete variable domain is EPEVTQTPSHQVTQMGQEVILRCVPISNHLYFYWYRQILGQKVEFLVSFYNNEISEKSEIFDDQFSVERPDGSNFTLKIRSTKLEDSAMYFCASSAGQGLAEKLFFGSGTQLSVL.

V and J are TRBV7-3 and TRBJ2-1; TRBD1 agrees at 7 bases. Germline V gene lookup returns CDR1 SGHTA and CDR2 FQGTGA. CDR3 length equals 16 residues. The V segment lost 4 bases and the J segment 9 bases; nucleotides outside the gene matches: 15. CDR3 DNA sequence: TGTGCCAGCAGCTCCGCCGGACAGGCGGTAATCAGTGAGCAGTTCTTC. Translated: CASSSAGQAVISEQFF.

In the case of this clonotype: Likely a read error: the CDR3 ends without its conserved phenylalanine or tryptophan. It is unclear where the CDR3 begins or ends on the DNA, so no DNA is shown, and the CDR3 is as TCRdb lists it. This rearrangement joins TRBV14 to TRBJ2-2. Germline assignment: CDR1 SGHDN and CDR2 FVKESK. 13 amino acids form the CDR3, both terminal residues included. The CDR3 here is CASSQPVWGELIS.

The J gene is TRBJ2-1, the V gene TRBV4-3; D remains ambiguous. Between the trimmed V and J ends, which lost 0 bases and 6 bases, there was a span of 9 bases. In germline, CDR1 is LGHNA, CDR2 YSLEER. The CDR3 has 14 residues. CDR3 nucleotide sequence: TGCGCCAGCAGCCAAGAAACCAGAAGCAATGAGCAGTTCTTC. Protein: CASSQETRSNEQFF.

This chain links TRBV5-1 with TRBJ2-7, with D unclear. The CDR3 loop spans 15 amino acids. The V gene lost 0 bases and the J gene lost 0 bases, with 10 bases spanning the gap. Germline lookup yields CDR1 SGHRS and CDR2 YFSETQ. The CDR3 DNA sequence: TGCGCCAGCAGCTTGGCGGCAGACACCTCCTACGAGCAGTACTTC. This sequence encodes CASSLAADTSYEQYF.

The chain is built from TRBV5-1 and TRBJ1-4; no reliable D call. V lost 4 bases to trimming and J lost 3 bases, with 7 bases between them. The germline V gene encodes CDR1 SGHRS and CDR2 YFSETQ. The CDR3 extends over 13 amino acids. CDR3 sequence (DNA): TGCGCCAGCAGCCGTCAAGCTAATGAAAAACTGTTTTTT. Its protein product is CASSRQANEKLFF.

This chain connects TRBV3-1 to TRBJ1-6; possibly TRBD1 for D (5 bases). CDR1 LGHDT and CDR2 YNNKEL come from the germline V gene (reference sequence). CDR3 size: 14 residues. V was trimmed by 3 bases and J by 9 bases, leaving 12 bases between them. The CDR3 loop is CASSQSGGSSPLHF. The CDR3 nucleotides read TGTGCCAGCAGCCAGAGTGGGGGAAGTTCACCCCTCCACTTT.

This chain connects TRBV30 to TRBJ1-1, with 7 bases that match TRBD1. Germline trimming cut 7 bases from V and 4 bases from J; bases unmatched to any gene: 6. Germline-derived CDR1 and CDR2 are GTSNPN and SVGIG (reference sequence). The CDR3 length is 12 residues. CDR3 protein: CASHRGPTEAFF. For the CDR3, the DNA is TGTGCCTCACACAGGGGTCCCACTGAAGCTTTCTTT.

A few counts support this clonotype. The J gene is TRBJ2-3, the V gene TRBV11-2; a weak D match, TRBD2 (6 bases). There are 16 residues in the CDR3. Germline CDR1 reads SGHAT; CDR2 reads FQNNGV. Trimming shortened V by 4 bases and J by 2 bases, and 16 bases separated the two germline ends. In nucleotides, the CDR3 is TGTGCCAGCAGCTCAAGACTAGTTAAGACCACAGATACGCAGTATTTT. Translation gives CASSSRLVKTTDTQYF.

V gene TRBV12-3 or TRBV12-4 combines with J gene TRBJ1-4, with D possibly TRBD1 on 5 matching bases. The V and J ends lost 3 bases and 7 bases respectively, with 12 bases between them. CDR3 length equals 14 residues. Here the CDR3 DNA reads TGTGCCAGCAGTTTGGGGGGTGCTTCTGAAAAACTGTTTTTT. As protein: CASSLGGASEKLFF.

The chain combines TRBV12-3 or TRBV12-4 with TRBJ1-1; TRBD1 agrees at 9 bases. CDR3 length: 16 amino acids. The trim removed 7 bases at V and 4 bases at J, leaving 13 bases unmatched. DNA for the CDR3: TGTGCCAGCATCCTCCTAAGGGGACAGGGCGGCACTGAAGCTTTCTTT. It codes for CASILLRGQGGTEAFF.

CDR3 sequence: CSAKPGLAGEKTQYF. DNA of the CDR3: TGCAGTGCTAAACCGGGACTAGCGGGGGAAAAGACCCAGTACTTC. The V and J genes are TRBV20-1 and TRBJ2-5, with 14 bases identical to TRBD2. Per germline, CDR1 DFQATT and CDR2 SNEGSKA (reference sequence). V shed 4 bases, J shed 6 bases, and the junction held 7 bases outside the gene matches. The CDR3 is 15 amino acids.

The chain has TRBV7-3 and TRBJ1-1; 7 bases agree with TRBD1. V shed 4 bases, J shed 1 base, and the junction held 6 bases outside the gene matches. The CDR3 consists of 15 residues. Germline loops: CDR1 SGHTA, CDR2 FQGTGA. CDR3 DNA: TGTGCCAGCAGCTCCTCAGGGGGACGGAACACTGAAGCTTTCTTT. Protein product: CASSSSGGRNTEAFF.

The chain combines TRBV20-1 with TRBJ2-7; tentatively, D is TRBD1 (7 bases). The CDR3 consists of 13 residues. Per the germline V gene, CDR1 is DFQATT and CDR2 is SNEGSKA (reference sequence). This CDR3 is CSGRQGLSYEQYF. In DNA, the CDR3 is TGCAGCGGGAGACAGGGTTTGAGCTACGAGCAGTACTTC.

This clonotype was recorded a few times. This sequence joins TRBV29-1 and TRBJ1-1, with 7 nucleotides matching TRBD1. The CDR3 has 14 amino acids. Germline V gene data show CDR1 as SQVTM and CDR2 as ANQGSEA. Losses at the gene ends were 6 bases for V and 0 bases for J; bases not matched to a gene: 7. The CDR3 region is CSVSPQGVNTEAFF. The CDR3 DNA follows: TGCAGCGTCTCACCGCAGGGGGTGAACACTGAAGCTTTCTTT.